This T cell receptor beta chain was identified in a study of cytomegalovirus exposure and HLA in healthy donors. Details on this clone: Antigen unknown. One end of the junction is discordant with germline, which a read error may explain.

The PCR used 60 Vbeta and 13 Jbeta primers. Clones were read by immunoSEQ multiplex PCR, and TCRdb kept only the in-frame ones, dropping some. Of tens of thousands of clones listed, roughly 73% were seen once; the top ten hold roughly 23%. In germline, CDR1 is SEHNR, CDR2 FQNEAQ (reference sequence). The CDR3 has 15 amino acids. Study-wide points: The study listed approximately 170 cytomegalovirus-associated TCR beta chains. Earlier analysis looked at TCR beta V segments, and most were productive about 90% or about 30% of the time. There were several of the most significant clusters that appeared linked to common viral pathogens in a later analysis.

The sequenced material came from PBMCs. The sequence was obtained from a woman aged 40 to 49 in good health and CMV-seropositive. The chain has TRBV7-9 and TRBJ1-3; perhaps TRBD1 as D (5 bases). CDR3 DNA: TGTTCCAGCAGCACGGGGGTCCCATCTGGAAACACCATATATTTT. Amino acid sequence: CSSSTGVPSGNTIYF. Full variable domain (rest looked up from reference TRBV7-9 and TRBJ1-3): DTGVSQNPRHKITKRGQNVTFRCDPISEHNRLYWYRQTLGQGPEFLTYFQNEAQLEKSRLLSDRFSAERPKGSFSTLEIQRTEQGDSAMYLCSSSTGVPSGNTIYFGEGSWLTVV.